The clone carrying this TCR beta chain was detected a few times. Its antigen remains unidentified. The sample originates from a study of beta chain features in type 1 diabetes. Study-level points and caveats: Comparison showed that naive, central memory and Treg TCRB repertoires appeared more similar among patients than among healthy donors.

Reverse transcription of all isolated RNA meant that expressed TCRB transcripts were sequenced. Produced via immunoSEQ multiplex PCR; TCRdb's table is partial and in-frame only. The sample lists around 310,000 clones, 8% to 13% occurring once. V shed 1 base and J 6 bases; nucleotides not matched to a gene: 17. This CDR3 is 18 amino acids long. Germline loops: CDR1 MNHEY, CDR2 SMNVEV (reference sequence). V gene TRBV27 combines with J gene TRBJ2-7; 8 bases map to TRBD1. The specimen was naive CD4+ T cells from blood. This sequence was found in a woman in her 30s in good health. CDR3 sequence (DNA): TGTGCCAGCAGTTTATTCGGCAGCCGATCGGCAGGGGGCGGCGAGCAGTACTTC. This encodes CASSLFGSRSAGGGEQYF.